This T cell receptor beta chain came from a study of blood T cell repertoires in COVID-19. On the study more broadly: Donors in the United States, Italy and Spain gave samples during acute or convalescent COVID-19. In each case, the material was cDNA or gDNA derived from T cells, B-cell-depleted T cells, or PBMCs.

Germline loops: CDR1 SEHNR, CDR2 FQNEAQ (reference sequence). There are 13 residues in the CDR3. Trimming took 0 bases from V and 5 from J, leaving 7 bases between them. Under the authors' procedure: Reference gene primers were amplified, and this amplification served to estimate nucleated cell counts. Profiling relied on immunoSEQ multiplex PCR, and the TCRdb table lists in-frame clones only, not all of them. V and J calls plus clone size are reproduced from that table; the DNA served to infer D and trimming. Altogether about 190,000 clones are present, roughly 80% being singletons, with the ten largest covering 9.5% to 15%.

This TCR derives from a woman between 45 and 60 years old with acute or convalescent COVID-19. This chain uses TRBV7-9 with TRBJ1-1, with D possibly matching TRBD1 (5 bases). What was sequenced was peripheral blood. CDR3 amino acids: CASSLAQGTEAFF. The CDR3 DNA reads TGTGCCAGCAGCTTAGCTCAGGGTACTGAAGCTTTCTTT.